This T cell receptor (beta chain) was obtained from a study of blood T cell repertoires in COVID-19. Ages ranged from roughly 18 to 100 years, with residence in about 23 US areas. Clinical history reported by participants formed the basis on which cohorts were assigned. Here immunoSEQ multiplex PCR was the method, and the copy in TCRdb shows in-frame clones only, minus some. The sample records approximately 190,000 clones, 65% to 85% being singletons. Germline assignment: CDR1 SEHNR and CDR2 FQNEAQ (reference sequence). This CDR3 is built from 11 residues. V was shortened by 7 bases and J by 1 base, with 2 bases between the two germline ends.

Sequenced input: PBMCs or T cells enriched from blood (not recorded which). The chain is built from TRBV7-9 and TRBJ1-3; D is uncertain. The sequence was obtained from a man in his forties or fifties who had recovered from COVID-19. The CDR3 sequence: CASISGNTIYF. As DNA, the CDR3 is TGTGCCAGCATATCTGGAAACACCATATATTTT.